This entry lists 28 T cell receptor beta chains sequenced from one sample in a study of blood T cell repertoires in COVID-19. Only in-frame clones appear in the TCRdb table, and some are missing; sequencing was by immunoSEQ multiplex PCR. Of roughly 140,000 clones in the sample, 84% were seen once. The sample consisted of peripheral blood. Source of these receptors: a human donor in a cohort sampled during active COVID-19.

The chain has TRBV19 and TRBJ2-7; 7 bases map to TRBD1. The ends lost 4 bases at V and 4 bases at J; junction bases unmatched: 7. CDR1 and CDR2 from the germline V gene are LNHDA and SQIVND (reference sequence). The CDR3 runs to 14 residues. The CDR3 region has the DNA TGTGCCAGTAGTACGCCGGGACAGAGGTACGAGCAGTACTTC. Translated, it gives CASSTPGQRYEQYF.

The chain links TRBV6-5 to TRBJ2-5; D uncertain. The CDR3 covers 13 residues. CDR1 is MNHEY and CDR2 is SVGAGI in the germline V gene. Trimming shortened V by 2 bases and J by 3 bases, and 7 bases separated the two germline ends. This chain's CDR3 is CASSYGPEETQYF. The CDR3, as DNA: TGTGCCAGCAGTTACGGCCCCGAAGAGACCCAGTACTTC.

The chain joins TRBV28 to TRBJ1-2; 10 bases align to TRBD1. CDR1 and CDR2 (germline): MDHEN, SYDVKM. J gave up 7 bases and V 2 bases, and 16 bases lay outside the gene matches. The length of the CDR3 is 18 residues. The CDR3 coding sequence is TGTGCCAGCAGTTTAGGGGGGGGACAGGGGACTGACCTCGGTGGCTACACCTTC. This gives the protein CASSLGGGQGTDLGGYTF.

CDR3 bases: TGTGCCAGCAGTAAGAGACAGGGCATGAACACTGAAGCTTTCTTT. The encoded protein is CASSKRQGMNTEAFF. The gene calls are TRBV27 and TRBJ1-1, with 7 bases fitting TRBD1. V shed 5 bases, J shed 0 bases, and the junction held 6 bases outside the gene matches. The germline V gene has CDR1 MNHEY and CDR2 SMNVEV (reference sequence). The CDR3 totals 15 residues.

This chain links TRBV4-1 with TRBJ2-1; the D gene is possibly TRBD1 (5 bases). Deletions cut 1 base from V and 2 bases from J, with 9 bases between. The CDR3 consists of 15 residues. Germline V gene data show CDR1 as MGHRA and CDR2 as YSYEKL. Written as DNA, the CDR3 is TGCGCCAGCAGCCAAGCACCAGGGACCTACAATGAGCAGTTCTTC. This codes for CASSQAPGTYNEQFF.

J is TRBJ2-5 and V is TRBV18, with a tentative D call TRBD1 (6 bases). V lost 1 base to trimming and J lost 5 bases, with 14 bases between them. CDR3 length: 15 amino acids. Germline V lookup: CDR1 KGHSH, CDR2 LQKENI. Written as DNA, the CDR3 is TGTGCCAGCTCACCACAAACAGGGTTAGGGGAGACCCAGTACTTC. This codes for CASSPQTGLGETQYF.

This sequence joins TRBV18 and TRBJ1-2, with 8 positions matching TRBD1. V lost 3 bases, J lost 4 bases, and 1 base stayed unmatched. The CDR3 sequence is 13 residues long. Looked up from germline, CDR1 is KGHSH and CDR2 is LQKENI. The CDR3 sequence: CASSPGTGYGYTF. The CDR3 DNA reads TGTGCCAGCTCACCGGGGACAGGCTATGGCTACACCTTC.

V usage is TRBV15 and J usage is TRBJ2-3, with D maybe TRBD2 (7 bases). Germline CDR1 LNHNV, CDR2 YYDKDF (reference sequence). This CDR3 is 17 amino acids long. Trimming took off 1 base at V and 0 bases at J, with 14 bases between the two ends. The CDR3 DNA reads as TGTGCCACCAGCAGAGGGACGGGGGGCTTTAGCACAGATACGCAGTATTTT. It encodes CATSRGTGGFSTDTQYF.

This rearrangement joins TRBV18 to TRBJ2-5; TRBD1 aligns across 9 bases. Germline CDR1 and CDR2: KGHSH and LQKENI. Trimming took 1 base from V and 4 from J; bases not matched to a gene: 1. The CDR3 is made up of 14 amino acids. CDR3 in amino acids: CASSPRGQGETQYF. The CDR3 DNA reads as TGTGCCAGCTCACCACGGGGACAGGGAGAGACCCAGTACTTC.

The chain carries TRBV2 and TRBJ1-6, with D unclear. There are 12 residues in the CDR3. Trimming cost V 10 bases and J 8 bases, with 12 bases left between them. The germline V gene encodes CDR1 SNHLY and CDR2 FYNNEI. This CDR3 is CATENGDSPLHF. The DNA for the CDR3 is TGTGCCACCGAAAACGGGGATTCACCCCTCCACTTT.

The chain recombines TRBV18 with TRBJ2-5, with D perhaps matching TRBD2 (5 bases). This CDR3 has 15 residues. Germline V gene data show CDR1 as KGHSH and CDR2 as LQKENI. The V gene lost 6 bases and the J gene lost 7 bases, with 21 bases spanning the gap. CDR3 coding DNA: TGTGCCAGCTCGGACTCGGTTGACTCGACGAGGACCCAGTACTTC. Translation gives CASSDSVDSTRTQYF.

V and J are TRBV3-1 (or the pseudogene TRBV3-2) and TRBJ2-6, with D possibly matching TRBD1 (6 bases). Between the trimmed V and J ends, which lost 1 base and 0 bases, there was a span of 13 bases. Germline loops: CDR1 LGHDT, CDR2 YNNKEL (reference sequence). This CDR3 has 18 residues. The CDR3 region is CASSQVLQGHSGANVLTF. The CDR3 region has the DNA TGTGCCAGCAGCCAAGTACTTCAGGGACACTCTGGGGCCAACGTCCTGACTTTC.

This clone was seen only once. The chain carries TRBV11-2 and TRBJ2-3; weak D call: TRBD2 (5 bases). V gave up 6 bases and J gave up 2 bases, with 15 bases separating them. CDR3 size: 15 residues. CDR1 and CDR2 (germline): SGHAT, FQNNGV. The DNA of the CDR3 is TGTGCCAGCAGGAAACCCGGACTGCTCACAGATACGCAGTATTTT. As protein: CASRKPGLLTDTQYF.

V gene TRBV5-1 combines with J gene TRBJ1-6; D remains unclear. CDR1 and CDR2 (germline): SGHRS, YFSETQ. V lost 0 bases, J lost 0 bases, and 7 bases lay in between. This CDR3 region has 16 residues. The CDR3 DNA reads as TGCGCCAGCAGCTTGGACGCCAGCTCCTATAATTCACCCCTCCACTTT. It is translated as CASSLDASSYNSPLHF.

CDR3 nucleotides: TGTGCCAGCACCCGGGACAGGGTTTCACCCCTCCACTTT. This gives the protein CASTRDRVSPLHF. V gene TRBV7-2 combines with J gene TRBJ1-6; TRBD1 agrees at 9 bases. The CDR3 loop spans 13 amino acids. J lost 9 bases, V lost 7 bases, and 4 bases had no gene match. CDR1 and CDR2 (germline): SGHTA, FQGNSA.

This chain uses TRBV19 with TRBJ2-3; 11 bases match TRBD1. CDR3 length: 14 amino acids. V lost 10 bases, J lost 0 bases, and 3 bases stayed unmatched. Germline CDR1 and CDR2: LNHDA and SQIVND (reference sequence). CDR3 sequence reads: CATGQGASTDTQYF. The CDR3 DNA reads TGTGCCACTGGACAGGGGGCCAGCACAGATACGCAGTATTTT.

This chain uses TRBV11-3 with TRBJ2-7; TRBD1 aligns across 10 bases. The CDR3 contains 16 residues. The V segment lost 0 bases and the J segment 4 bases; nucleotides outside the gene matches: 6. Germline-derived CDR1 and CDR2 are SGHNT and YENEEA. This CDR3 is CASSLDSGTGVYEQYF. The CDR3 DNA sequence: TGTGCCAGCAGCTTAGATTCTGGGACAGGGGTGTACGAGCAGTACTTC. The variable domain in full, completed from reference TRBV11-3 and TRBJ2-7, reads EAGVVQSPRYKIIEKKQPVAFWCNPISGHNTLYWYLQNLGQGPELLIRYENEEAVDDSQLPKDRFSAERLKGVDSTLKIQPAELGDSAVYLCASSLDSGTGVYEQYFGPGTRLTVT.

V gene TRBV5-4 combines with J gene TRBJ1-2; D ambiguous. CDR3 length: 13 amino acids. Trimming left V 4 bases short and J 1 base short, with 8 bases between. Germline assignment: CDR1 SGHNT and CDR2 YYREEE (reference sequence). The CDR3 protein is CASSPRVNYGYTF. CDR3 nucleotide sequence: TGTGCCAGCAGCCCGAGGGTTAACTATGGCTACACCTTC.

The chain recombines TRBV7-2 with TRBJ1-6, with D unresolved. The CDR3 extends over 14 amino acids. The V gene's germline CDR1 is SGHTA and CDR2 FQGNSA. CDR3 region: CASGAEPGSSPLHF. The DNA of the CDR3 is TGTGCTAGCGGTGCGGAACCTGGATCCTCACCCCTCCACTTT.

V and J are TRBV30 and TRBJ2-1, with 9 nucleotides matching TRBD2. This CDR3 spans 14 amino acids. Germline V lookup: CDR1 GTSNPN, CDR2 SVGIG (reference sequence). Unmatched junction bases numbered 5, after V lost 5 bases and J lost 3 bases. CDR3 loop: CAWGPSGVYNEQFF. In nucleotides, the CDR3 is TGTGCCTGGGGACCTAGCGGGGTCTACAATGAGCAGTTCTTC.

This chain joins TRBV7-2 and TRBJ1-2; D is unclear. Trimming stripped 5 bases from V and 4 bases from J, with 11 bases between. CDR1 and CDR2 (germline): SGHTA, FQGNSA. The CDR3 runs to 13 residues. This chain's CDR3 is CASSVGLAYGYTF. The DNA of the CDR3 is TGTGCCAGCAGCGTCGGACTGGCCTATGGCTACACCTTC. The whole variable domain, filled in from reference TRBV7-2 and TRBJ1-2, reads GAGVSQSPSNKVTEKGKDVELRCDPISGHTALYWYRQSLGQGLEFLIYFQGNSAPDKSGLPSDRFSAERTGGSVSTLTIQRTQQEDSAVYLCASSVGLAYGYTFGSGTRLTVV.

J is TRBJ2-5 and V is TRBV11-3; weak D call: TRBD2 (6 bases). Germline V lookup: CDR1 SGHNT, CDR2 YENEEA. V lost 5 bases, J lost 1 base, and 11 bases lay in between. The CDR3 runs 14 residues. The CDR3 here is CASSTGLSQETQYF. The DNA for the CDR3 is TGTGCCAGCAGCACGGGACTCAGCCAAGAGACCCAGTACTTC.

The chain combines TRBV7-3 with TRBJ2-7; 8 bases agree with TRBD2. V shed 5 bases, J shed 2 bases, and the junction held 8 bases outside the gene matches. Germline assignment: CDR1 SGHTA and CDR2 FQGTGA. The CDR3 has 15 amino acids. The CDR3: CASSPSGGDAYEQYF. The CDR3, as DNA: TGTGCCAGCAGCCCCAGCGGGGGCGATGCCTACGAGCAGTACTTC.

The V and J genes are TRBV6-5 and TRBJ1-1; the D is unclear. CDR1 MNHEY and CDR2 SVGAGI come from the germline V gene. V gave up 6 bases and J gave up 0 bases, with 14 bases separating them. The CDR3 has 15 residues. DNA of the CDR3: TGTGCCAGCAGCCCCCCAGGTCGGATGAACACTGAAGCTTTCTTT. Translation gives CASSPPGRMNTEAFF.

The chain is built from TRBV2 and TRBJ2-2; 9 bases agree with TRBD1. Trimming removed 4 bases from V and 6 bases from J; junction bases left unmatched: 6. The CDR3 is made up of 15 amino acids. Germline V CDR1 and CDR2: SNHLY, FYNNEI. This chain's CDR3 is CASSATGGPPGELFF. Written as DNA, the CDR3 is TGTGCCAGCAGTGCGACAGGGGGTCCGCCCGGGGAGCTGTTTTTT.

This clone appeared a single time. This rearrangement joins TRBV28 to TRBJ1-2; D ambiguous. The ends were cut back, 7 bases at V and 0 bases at J, with 12 bases in the middle. The CDR3 sequence is 14 residues long. Germline V lookup: CDR1 MDHEN, CDR2 SYDVKM. The CDR3 is CASTLTGANYGYTF. The CDR3 DNA reads TGTGCCAGCACCCTGACGGGAGCTAACTATGGCTACACCTTC.

The chain carries TRBV4-3 and TRBJ2-3; 10 nucleotides agree with TRBD2. The germline CDR1 and CDR2 sequences are LGHNA and YSLEER. V was clipped by 0 bases and J by 6 bases; unmatched bases: 6. The CDR3 sequence is 16 residues long. The CDR3, as DNA: TGCGCCAGCAGCCAAGATAGCGGGGGGCCATGGGATACGCAGTATTTT. Protein sequence: CASSQDSGGPWDTQYF.

The chain has TRBV19 and TRBJ1-2, with 7 positions matching TRBD1. Per germline, CDR1 LNHDA and CDR2 SQIVND (reference sequence). This CDR3 contains 17 residues. Trimming removed 3 bases from V and 4 bases from J; junction bases left unmatched: 14. CDR3: CASSMVGPTGDLYGYTF. As DNA, the CDR3 is TGTGCCAGTAGTATGGTGGGCCCAACAGGGGACCTCTATGGCTACACCTTC.